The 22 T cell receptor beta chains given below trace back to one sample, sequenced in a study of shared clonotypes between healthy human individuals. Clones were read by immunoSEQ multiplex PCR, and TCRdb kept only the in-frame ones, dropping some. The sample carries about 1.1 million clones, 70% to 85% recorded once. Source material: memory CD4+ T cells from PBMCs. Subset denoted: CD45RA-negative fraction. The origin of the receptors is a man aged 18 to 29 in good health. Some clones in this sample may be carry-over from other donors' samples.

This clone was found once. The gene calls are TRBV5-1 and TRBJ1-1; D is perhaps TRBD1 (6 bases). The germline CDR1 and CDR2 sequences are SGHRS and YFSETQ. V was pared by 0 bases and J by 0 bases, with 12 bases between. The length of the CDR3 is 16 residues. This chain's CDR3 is CASSLAGQGLNTEAFF. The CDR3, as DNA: TGCGCCAGCAGCTTGGCCGGGCAGGGGCTGAACACTGAAGCTTTCTTT.

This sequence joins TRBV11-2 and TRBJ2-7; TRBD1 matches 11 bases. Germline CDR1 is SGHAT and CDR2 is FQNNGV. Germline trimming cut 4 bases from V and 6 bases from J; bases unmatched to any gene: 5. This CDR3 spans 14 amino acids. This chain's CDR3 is CASSSGTGGAEQYF. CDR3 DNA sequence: TGTGCCAGCAGCTCCGGGACAGGGGGGGCCGAGCAGTACTTC.

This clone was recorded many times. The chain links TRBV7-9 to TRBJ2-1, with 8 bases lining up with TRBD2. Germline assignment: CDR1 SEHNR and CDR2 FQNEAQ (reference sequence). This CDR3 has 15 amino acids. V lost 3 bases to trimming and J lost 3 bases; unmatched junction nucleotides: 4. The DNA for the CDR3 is TGTGCCAGCAGCTTTATCAGCGGGAGCTACAATGAGCAGTTCTTC. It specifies CASSFISGSYNEQFF.

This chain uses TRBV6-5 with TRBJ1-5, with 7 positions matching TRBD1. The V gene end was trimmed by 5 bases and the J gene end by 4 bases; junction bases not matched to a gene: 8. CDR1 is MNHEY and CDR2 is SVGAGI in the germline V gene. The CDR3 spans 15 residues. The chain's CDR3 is CASSAQQGQNQPQHF. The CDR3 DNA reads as TGTGCCAGCAGTGCACAACAGGGGCAAAATCAGCCCCAGCATTTT.

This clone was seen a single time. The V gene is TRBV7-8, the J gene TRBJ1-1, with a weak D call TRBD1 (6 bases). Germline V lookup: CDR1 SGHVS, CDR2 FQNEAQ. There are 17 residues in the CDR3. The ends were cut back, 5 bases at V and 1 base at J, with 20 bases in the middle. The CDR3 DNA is TGTGCCAGCAGCCCGACGGGGGCGAGGGACTGGAACACTGAAGCTTTCTTT. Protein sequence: CASSPTGARDWNTEAFF.

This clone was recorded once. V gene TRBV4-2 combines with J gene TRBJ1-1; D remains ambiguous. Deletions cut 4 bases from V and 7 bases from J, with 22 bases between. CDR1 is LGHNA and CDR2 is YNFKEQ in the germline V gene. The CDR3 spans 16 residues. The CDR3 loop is CASSRLSGGTRNEAFF. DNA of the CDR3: TGTGCCAGCAGCCGACTATCCGGAGGCACTAGAAATGAAGCTTTCTTT.

The CDR3 loop reads CASSRREGTPPYEQYF. The CDR3 bases are TGCGCCAGCAGCCGGCGGGAGGGTACCCCCCCCTACGAGCAGTACTTC. The J gene is TRBJ2-5, the V gene TRBV4-3, with 9 bases matching TRBD2. The assigned J gene may be wrong: the sequence end matches TRBJ2-7 better. This CDR3 spans 16 amino acids. Germline V lookup: CDR1 LGHNA, CDR2 YSLEER.

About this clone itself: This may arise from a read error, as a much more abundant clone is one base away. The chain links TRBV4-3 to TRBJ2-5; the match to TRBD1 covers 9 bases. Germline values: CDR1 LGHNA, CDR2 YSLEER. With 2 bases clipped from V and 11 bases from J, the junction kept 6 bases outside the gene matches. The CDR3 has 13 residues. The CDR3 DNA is TGCGCCAGCAGCCAACGGACAGGGGATGAGCAGTACTTC. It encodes CASSQRTGDEQYF.

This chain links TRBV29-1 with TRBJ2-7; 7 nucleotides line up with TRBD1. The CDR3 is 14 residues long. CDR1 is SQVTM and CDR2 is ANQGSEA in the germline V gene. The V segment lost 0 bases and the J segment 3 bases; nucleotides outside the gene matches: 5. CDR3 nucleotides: TGCAGCGTTGAAGAACGAGGACAGGTCTACGAGCAGTACTTC. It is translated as CSVEERGQVYEQYF.

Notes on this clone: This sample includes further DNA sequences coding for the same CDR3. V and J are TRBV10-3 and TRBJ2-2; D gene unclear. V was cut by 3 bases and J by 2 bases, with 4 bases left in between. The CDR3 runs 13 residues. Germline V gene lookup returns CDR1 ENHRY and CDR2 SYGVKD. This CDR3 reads CAISEGNTGELFF. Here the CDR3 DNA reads TGTGCCATCAGTGAAGGAAACACCGGGGAGCTGTTTTTT.

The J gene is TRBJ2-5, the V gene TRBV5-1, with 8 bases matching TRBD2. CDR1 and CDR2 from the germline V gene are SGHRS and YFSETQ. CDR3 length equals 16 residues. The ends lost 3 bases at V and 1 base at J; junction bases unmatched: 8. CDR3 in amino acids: CASSSGIAGLQETQYF. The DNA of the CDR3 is TGCGCCAGCAGCTCAGGAATAGCGGGACTCCAAGAGACCCAGTACTTC.

In DNA form, the CDR3 reads TGTGCCAGCAGCCGCATGGGACAGGTTACCTACGAGCAGTACTTC. This codes for CASSRMGQVTYEQYF. The chain recombines TRBV7-2 with TRBJ2-7; TRBD1 matches at 8 bases. Trimming cost V 5 bases and J 2 bases; bases outside gene matches: 8. The CDR3 sequence is 15 residues long. CDR1 SGHTA and CDR2 FQGNSA come from the germline V gene.

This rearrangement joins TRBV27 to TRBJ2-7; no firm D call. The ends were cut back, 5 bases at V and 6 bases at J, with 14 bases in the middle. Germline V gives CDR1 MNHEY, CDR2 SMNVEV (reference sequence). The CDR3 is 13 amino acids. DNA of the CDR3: TGTGCCAGCAGTCCCCTCAATCGGGTCGAGCAGTACTTC. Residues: CASSPLNRVEQYF.

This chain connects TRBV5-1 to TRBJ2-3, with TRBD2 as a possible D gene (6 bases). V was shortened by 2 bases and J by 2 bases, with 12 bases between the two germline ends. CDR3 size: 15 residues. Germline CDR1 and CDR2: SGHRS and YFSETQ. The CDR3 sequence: CASSFSSAHTDTQYF. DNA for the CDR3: TGCGCCAGCAGCTTTTCTAGCGCACACACAGATACGCAGTATTTT.

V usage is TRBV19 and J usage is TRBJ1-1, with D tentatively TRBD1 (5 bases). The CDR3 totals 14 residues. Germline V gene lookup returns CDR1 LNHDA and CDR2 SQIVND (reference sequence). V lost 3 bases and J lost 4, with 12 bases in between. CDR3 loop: CASSIQGGGTEAFF. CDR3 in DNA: TGTGCCAGTAGTATCCAGGGTGGGGGCACTGAAGCTTTCTTT.

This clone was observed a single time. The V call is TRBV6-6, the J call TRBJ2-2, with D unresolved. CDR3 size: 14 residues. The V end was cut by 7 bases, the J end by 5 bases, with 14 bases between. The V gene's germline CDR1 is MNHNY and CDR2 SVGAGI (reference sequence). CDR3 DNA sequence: TGTGCCAGCACGCCCCTAGAGGAGACCGGGGAGCTGTTTTTT. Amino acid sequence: CASTPLEETGELFF.

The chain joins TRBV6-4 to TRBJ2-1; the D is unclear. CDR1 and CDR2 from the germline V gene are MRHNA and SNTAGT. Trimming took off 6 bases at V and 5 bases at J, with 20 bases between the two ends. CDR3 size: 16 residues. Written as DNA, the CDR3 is TGTGCCAGCAGACTGCCGAAGTGGGCTGAAGACAATGAGCAGTTCTTC. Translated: CASRLPKWAEDNEQFF.

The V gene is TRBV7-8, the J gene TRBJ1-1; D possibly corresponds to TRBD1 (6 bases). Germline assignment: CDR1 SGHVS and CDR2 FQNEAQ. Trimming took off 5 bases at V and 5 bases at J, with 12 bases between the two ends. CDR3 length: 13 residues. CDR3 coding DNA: TGTGCCAGCAGCCTCACAGGGCGGACTGAAGCTTTCTTT. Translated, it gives CASSLTGRTEAFF.

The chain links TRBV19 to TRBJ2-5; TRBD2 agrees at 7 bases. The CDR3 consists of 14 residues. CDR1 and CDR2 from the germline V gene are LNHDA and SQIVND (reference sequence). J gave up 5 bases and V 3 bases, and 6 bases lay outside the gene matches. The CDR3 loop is CASSIGLAVETQYF. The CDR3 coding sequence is TGTGCCAGTAGTATTGGGCTAGCGGTTGAGACCCAGTACTTC.

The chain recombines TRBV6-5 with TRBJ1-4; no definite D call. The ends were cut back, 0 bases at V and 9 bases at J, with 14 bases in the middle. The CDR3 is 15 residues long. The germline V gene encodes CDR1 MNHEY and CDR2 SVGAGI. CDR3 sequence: CASSYSSPTIKKLFF. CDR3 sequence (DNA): TGTGCCAGCAGTTACTCAAGCCCTACAATAAAAAAACTGTTTTTT.

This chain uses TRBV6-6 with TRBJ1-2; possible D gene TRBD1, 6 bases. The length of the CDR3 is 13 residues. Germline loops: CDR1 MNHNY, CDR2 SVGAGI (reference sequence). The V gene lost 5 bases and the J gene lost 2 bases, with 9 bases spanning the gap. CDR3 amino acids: CASSQQGNYGYTF. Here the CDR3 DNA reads TGTGCCAGCAGTCAACAGGGCAACTATGGCTACACCTTC.

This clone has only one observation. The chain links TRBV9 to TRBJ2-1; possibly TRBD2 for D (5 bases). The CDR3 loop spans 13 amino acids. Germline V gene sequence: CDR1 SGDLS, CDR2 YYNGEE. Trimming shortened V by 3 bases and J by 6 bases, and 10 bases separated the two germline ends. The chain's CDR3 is CASSAGGVNEQFF. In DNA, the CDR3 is TGTGCCAGCAGCGCCGGAGGTGTCAATGAGCAGTTCTTC.